A selection of T cell receptor beta chains follows, all from one sample in a study of cytomegalovirus exposure and HLA in healthy donors. The table came from immunoSEQ multiplex PCR; TCRdb's copy has only in-frame clones and leaves some out. This table holds some 200,000 clones, around 77% found once. What was sequenced was PBMCs. All receptors come from a young woman in good health and CMV-seronegative. CDR3s include the opening cysteine and the closing phenylalanine or tryptophan. A D gene is named only where the DNA matches it firmly. Clone size, where shown, is once, few, many, or a class for clones that have expanded.

d_gene,v_gene,j_gene,abundance,CDR3aa,CDR3nt
-,TRBV5-4,TRBJ2-3,few,CASSRLQRLEFTDTQYF,TGTGCCAGCAGTCGGCTACAAAGACTCGAATTCACAGATACGCAGTATTTT
-,TRBV2,TRBJ2-7,once,CARHRGHLSYEQYF,TGTGCCAGACATAGGGGACACTTATCCTACGAGCAGTACTTC
TRBD1,TRBV18,TRBJ1-4,-,CASSSTGLSNEKLFF,TGTGCCAGCTCGTCGACAGGGCTCTCTAATGAAAAACTGTTTTTT
-,TRBV6-5,TRBJ2-2,-,CASSGIGAGELFF,TGTGCCAGCAGTGGGATAGGGGCCGGGGAGCTGTTTTTT
TRBD1,TRBV28,TRBJ2-7,-,CASLRQGSSYEQYF,TGTGCCAGCTTAAGACAGGGAAGCTCCTACGAGCAGTACTTC
TRBD2,TRBV30,TRBJ2-2,-,CAWTGLAKNTGELFF,TGTGCCTGGACGGGACTAGCGAAAAACACCGGGGAGCTGTTTTTT
-,TRBV7-9,TRBJ2-2,-,CASSLRDPGELFF,TGTGCCAGCAGCTTACGGGATCCCGGGGAGCTGTTTTTT
-,TRBV6-5,TRBJ1-1,few,CASRDWDKNTEAFF,TGTGCCAGCAGAGACTGGGACAAGAACACTGAAGCTTTCTTT
-,TRBV5-1,TRBJ1-3,-,CASSLNLSGGNTIYF,TGCGCCAGCAGCTTGAATTTGTCAGGGGGAAACACCATATATTTT
-,TRBV7-6,TRBJ1-1,few,CASSAFSGIRNTEAFF,TGTGCCAGCAGTGCCTTTTCGGGGATTAGGAACACTGAAGCTTTCTTT
-,TRBV9,TRBJ2-3,few,CASSVGTSTDTQYF,TGTGCCAGCAGCGTGGGGACTAGCACAGATACGCAGTATTTT
-,TRBV5-1,TRBJ1-6,once,CASSLVGDSGSPLHF,TGCGCCAGCAGCTTGGTCGGGGATTCGGGATCACCCCTCCACTTT
TRBD1,TRBV27,TRBJ2-3,-,CASSPSTPLQGASDTQYF,TGTGCCAGCAGTCCCTCGACTCCACTACAGGGGGCGAGCGATACGCAGTATTTT
TRBD1,TRBV5-1,TRBJ1-1,-,CASSLTGDTEAFF,TGCGCCAGCAGCTTGACAGGGGACACTGAAGCTTTCTTT
TRBD1,TRBV5-1,TRBJ1-2,few,CASSPQGGLGYTF,TGCGCCAGCAGCCCCCAGGGGGGTCTTGGCTACACCTTC
-,TRBV7-3,TRBJ2-3,-,CASSFGLSADTQYF,TGTGCCAGCAGTTTCGGTTTAAGCGCAGATACGCAGTATTTT
-,TRBV19,TRBJ2-1,-,CASSIRWTSDGDEQFF,TGTGCCAGTAGTATAAGGTGGACATCCGATGGGGATGAGCAGTTCTTC
-,TRBV7-2,TRBJ2-1,-,CASSLGQYNEQFF,TGTGCCAGCAGCTTAGGTCAGTACAATGAGCAGTTCTTC
TRBD2,TRBV11-2,TRBJ2-3,once,CASSSSSGRDTDTQYF,TGTGCCAGCAGCTCCTCCAGCGGGAGGGACACAGATACGCAGTATTTT